These 15 T cell receptor beta chains came from one sample sequenced in a study of T cell changes during pregnancy in multiple sclerosis. Generated by immunoSEQ multiplex PCR, the TCRdb table keeps only in-frame clones and is missing some. The table records fewer than 70,000 clones, roughly nine tenths of them present only once. The specimen was peripheral blood, collected in the first trimester of pregnancy. All receptors derive from a female donor with multiple sclerosis, enrolled in a pregnancy study.

This rearrangement joins TRBV7-2 to TRBJ1-2; the D gene is possibly TRBD1 (6 bases). Germline V lookup: CDR1 SGHTA, CDR2 FQGNSA. The CDR3 has 14 residues. With 2 bases removed from V and 5 bases from J, the gap between germline ends came to 12 bases. This chain's CDR3 is CASSLSGGAYGYTF. CDR3 in DNA: TGTGCCAGCAGCTTAAGCGGGGGCGCTTATGGCTACACCTTC. Full variable domain (remainder filled in from reference TRBV7-2 and TRBJ1-2): GAGVSQSPSNKVTEKGKDVELRCDPISGHTALYWYRQSLGQGLEFLIYFQGNSAPDKSGLPSDRFSAERTGGSVSTLTIQRTQQEDSAVYLCASSLSGGAYGYTFGSGTRLTVV.

There are a few counts of this clone. This chain joins TRBV7-9 and TRBJ2-2, with 8 bases that match TRBD2. J gave up 2 bases and V 6 bases, and 8 bases lay outside the gene matches. The CDR3 loop spans 16 amino acids. CDR1 SEHNR and CDR2 FQNEAQ come from the germline V gene (reference sequence). CDR3 bases: TGTGCCAGCAGTCCCCTGGCGGGAGGTAACACCGGGGAGCTGTTTTTT. Its protein product is CASSPLAGGNTGELFF.

V gene TRBV7-8 combines with J gene TRBJ1-6; 10 nucleotides match TRBD1. This CDR3 is 17 amino acids long. Germline V gene sequence: CDR1 SGHVS, CDR2 FQNEAQ. After removal of 0 bases from V and 10 bases from J, the junction contained 9 bases not matched to a gene. In DNA, the CDR3 is TGTGCCAGCAGCTTAGCCCCGGGACAGGGGAAGAGGTCACCCCTCCACTTT. This gives the protein CASSLAPGQGKRSPLHF.

The chain is built from TRBV29-1 and TRBJ1-2; TRBD1 aligns across 7 bases. Trimming at V came to 7 bases and at J to 8 bases, leaving 13 bases not matched to a gene. CDR3 length: 13 residues. The germline gives CDR1 SQVTM, CDR2 ANQGSEA. CDR3 in amino acids: CSASGGQRAGYTF. In DNA form, the CDR3 reads TGCAGCGCCTCTGGGGGACAGAGGGCGGGCTACACCTTC.

The chain carries TRBV29-1 and TRBJ1-1; D ambiguous. The germline V gene has CDR1 SQVTM and CDR2 ANQGSEA. V shed 1 base and J shed 0 bases, with 6 bases lying between them. This CDR3 has 13 amino acids. Here the CDR3 DNA reads TGCAGCGTTGAAGGGAGGGTGAACACTGAAGCTTTCTTT. This codes for CSVEGRVNTEAFF.

J is TRBJ2-2 and V is TRBV10-3; 11 bases map to TRBD2. The CDR3 spans 16 residues. Germline V gene sequence: CDR1 ENHRY, CDR2 SYGVKD. V lost 4 bases to trimming and J lost 2 bases; unmatched junction nucleotides: 3. The CDR3 here is CAISVGLAGNTGELFF. DNA for the CDR3: TGTGCCATCAGTGTAGGACTAGCGGGCAACACCGGGGAGCTGTTTTTT.

The CDR3 DNA sequence: TGTGCCAGTAGTTTGATGGGGGCTGGCAATCAGCCCCAGCATTTT. Amino acids: CASSLMGAGNQPQHF. The chain carries TRBV19 and TRBJ1-5; perhaps TRBD1 as D (6 bases). With 5 bases removed from V and 2 bases from J, the gap between germline ends came to 13 bases. There are 15 residues in the CDR3. Germline CDR1 LNHDA, CDR2 SQIVND (reference sequence).

V is TRBV30 and J is TRBJ2-5; no reliable D call. The germline gives CDR1 GTSNPN, CDR2 SVGIG (reference sequence). CDR3 length: 12 residues. V dropped 0 bases and J dropped 9 bases, with 11 bases sitting between them. In DNA, the CDR3 is TGTGCCTGGAGTGTACAAATAGCTCCCCAGTACTTC. Its translation is CAWSVQIAPQYF.

The V gene is TRBV30, the J gene TRBJ2-1, with TRBD1 matching 8 bases. Per the germline V gene, CDR1 is GTSNPN and CDR2 is SVGIG (reference sequence). The CDR3 is made up of 14 amino acids. J was trimmed by 9 bases and V by 3 bases; bases with no gene match: 10. Here the CDR3 reads CAWRVLTGAGEQFF. The CDR3 bases are TGTGCCTGGAGGGTTCTGACAGGGGCTGGTGAGCAGTTCTTC.

With respect to this clone: A junction end diverges from the germline sequence, so it may reflect a read error. The chain couples TRBV30 to TRBJ2-7; 7 bases line up with TRBD1. CDR1 and CDR2 from the germline V gene are GTSNPN and SVGIG (reference sequence). The CDR3 is made up of 11 amino acids. Here the CDR3 reads CAWSNTGQYSF. In DNA, the CDR3 is TGTGCCTGGAGTAATACGGGACAGTACTCTTTC.

In this sample, this clone turned up once. V and J are TRBV2 and TRBJ2-7; 7 nucleotides agree with TRBD2. The V gene's germline CDR1 is SNHLY and CDR2 FYNNEI. The CDR3 sequence is 16 residues long. J was trimmed by 0 bases and V by 6 bases; bases with no gene match: 11. The CDR3 DNA follows: TGTGCCAGCAGCGCCTTTCGCGGGGGAAGCTCCTACGAGCAGTACTTC. Translation: CASSAFRGGSSYEQYF.

This chain uses TRBV6-5 with TRBJ1-1; D uncertain. V shed 7 bases and J shed 0 bases, with 9 bases lying between them. Per germline, CDR1 MNHEY and CDR2 SVGAGI. The CDR3 is made up of 13 amino acids. The CDR3 DNA sequence: TGTGCCAGCACTTTGGCCCTGAACACTGAAGCTTTCTTT. This codes for CASTLALNTEAFF.

This rearrangement joins TRBV19 to TRBJ1-5; D might be TRBD1 (5 bases). The CDR3 runs to 14 residues. Between the trimmed V and J ends, which lost 0 bases and 4 bases, there was a span of 7 bases. Germline values: CDR1 LNHDA, CDR2 SQIVND (reference sequence). The CDR3 nucleotides are TGTGCCAGTAGTATAGAGGCAGGGAATCAGCCCCAGCATTTT. The encoded protein is CASSIEAGNQPQHF.

The chain uses TRBV27 and TRBJ2-3; D is unclear. Germline assignment: CDR1 MNHEY and CDR2 SMNVEV (reference sequence). The CDR3 runs 13 residues. The V end lost 3 bases, the J end lost 4 bases, and 8 bases lay between the germline ends. The CDR3 region is CASSFTRADTQYF. The CDR3 DNA follows: TGTGCCAGCAGTTTTACTCGGGCAGATACGCAGTATTTT.

V gene TRBV7-2 combines with J gene TRBJ1-5; D unclear. Per germline, CDR1 SGHTA and CDR2 FQGNSA. With 5 bases removed from V and 5 bases from J, the gap between germline ends came to 10 bases. The CDR3 sequence is 13 residues long. The DNA for the CDR3 is TGTGCCAGCAGCGCACACAGTGATCAGCCCCAGCATTTT. It yields the protein CASSAHSDQPQHF.